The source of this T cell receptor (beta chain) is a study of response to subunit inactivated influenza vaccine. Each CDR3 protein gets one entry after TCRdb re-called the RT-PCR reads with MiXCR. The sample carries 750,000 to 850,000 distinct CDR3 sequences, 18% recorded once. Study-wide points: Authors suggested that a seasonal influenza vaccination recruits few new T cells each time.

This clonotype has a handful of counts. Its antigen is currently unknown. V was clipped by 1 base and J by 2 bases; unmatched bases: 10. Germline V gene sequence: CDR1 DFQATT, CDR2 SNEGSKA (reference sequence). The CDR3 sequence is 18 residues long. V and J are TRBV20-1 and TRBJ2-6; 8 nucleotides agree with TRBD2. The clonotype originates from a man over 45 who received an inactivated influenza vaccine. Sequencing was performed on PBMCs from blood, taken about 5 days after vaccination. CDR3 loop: CSARGSDGRAAGANVLTF. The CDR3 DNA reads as TGCAGTGCTAGAGGATCGGACGGGAGGGCCGCTGGGGCCAACGTCCTGACTTTC.